This note documents a single T cell receptor (beta chain) sequence. Its specificity is unknown. Every bit of the isolated RNA underwent reverse transcription, so sequencing read expressed TCRB transcripts. Libraries were prepared by immunoSEQ multiplex PCR; TCRdb keeps only in-frame clonotypes and omits some of them. The profile shows 150,000 or so clones, 63% of them singletons. This sample was taken from a study of beta chain features in type 1 diabetes. This CDR3 region has 18 residues. V dropped 0 bases and J dropped 2 bases, with 18 bases sitting between them. The germline V gene has CDR1 SGHDT and CDR2 YYEEEE. General study points: Shorter TCRB CDR3s, moderately but significantly so, were found in Type 1 diabetes patients in all four CD4+ subsets.

This clonotype originated in a young man with type 1 diabetes. This chain connects TRBV5-6 to TRBJ1-5; D is undetermined. Sequences were obtained from naive CD4+ T cells from blood. DNA of the CDR3: TGTGCCAGCAGCTTGGGTGGCAGGCCCACCCGGGGCAATCAGCCCCAGCATTTT. Protein product: CASSLGGRPTRGNQPQHF.